This T cell receptor (beta chain) was recovered during a study of blood T cells in healthy people across ages. In its sample, this clonotype was seen a few times. What it binds is unknown. Drawn from each donor were 7.5 to 10 milliliters of peripheral blood. General study results and limits: Diversity of TCR beta per million T cells declined in a roughly linear way with age.

A second PCR of roughly 7 to 11 cycles used a sample-barcoded 5' primer and a J-beta primer mix. All samples yielded 3 million or more CDR3-containing paired-end reads. TCRdb ran MiXCR on the 5' RACE reads and lists one entry per CDR3 protein. This table has about 800,000 distinct CDR3 sequences, roughly 60% appearing once. The germline V and J ends were trimmed by 3 bases and 7 bases, with 19 bases remaining between them. The length of the CDR3 is 16 residues. Per the germline V gene, CDR1 is DFQATT and CDR2 is SNEGSKA (reference sequence). The origin of this receptor is a young man in good health. The specimen sequenced was blood. This rearrangement joins TRBV20-1 to TRBJ1-6, with D hard to call. CDR3 DNA: TGCAGTGCTAGGGGCCTTGGAGACACGCAAAATTCACCCCTCCACTTT. Protein: CSARGLGDTQNSPLHF.